This entry features one T cell receptor (beta chain) sequence. The record originates from a study of blood T cell repertoires in COVID-19. Study-wide context: Samples came from the United States, Italy and Spain, spanning acute and convalescent COVID-19. PBMCs, B-cell-depleted T cells, or T cells were the source of the cDNA or gDNA that made up the material.

Per the original methods: By means of reference gene primer amplification, nucleated cell counts were estimated. The assay was immunoSEQ multiplex PCR, and TCRdb's table has in-frame clones only and misses some. For V, J and clone size, that table is used; D and trimming come from the DNA. The data contain 39,000 or so clones, roughly nine tenths of them singletons. Germline CDR1 and CDR2: MRHNA and SNTAGT. The CDR3 totals 16 residues. V dropped 4 bases and J dropped 8; count of bases not matched to a gene: 10. The chain combines TRBV6-4 with TRBJ2-1; 11 bases are shared with TRBD2. The receptor was derived from a human donor in a cohort sampled during active COVID-19. The sample comprised peripheral blood. CDR3 region: CASSVRPTSGMDEQFF. CDR3 coding DNA: TGTGCCAGCAGTGTCCGCCCGACTAGCGGGATGGATGAGCAGTTCTTC.